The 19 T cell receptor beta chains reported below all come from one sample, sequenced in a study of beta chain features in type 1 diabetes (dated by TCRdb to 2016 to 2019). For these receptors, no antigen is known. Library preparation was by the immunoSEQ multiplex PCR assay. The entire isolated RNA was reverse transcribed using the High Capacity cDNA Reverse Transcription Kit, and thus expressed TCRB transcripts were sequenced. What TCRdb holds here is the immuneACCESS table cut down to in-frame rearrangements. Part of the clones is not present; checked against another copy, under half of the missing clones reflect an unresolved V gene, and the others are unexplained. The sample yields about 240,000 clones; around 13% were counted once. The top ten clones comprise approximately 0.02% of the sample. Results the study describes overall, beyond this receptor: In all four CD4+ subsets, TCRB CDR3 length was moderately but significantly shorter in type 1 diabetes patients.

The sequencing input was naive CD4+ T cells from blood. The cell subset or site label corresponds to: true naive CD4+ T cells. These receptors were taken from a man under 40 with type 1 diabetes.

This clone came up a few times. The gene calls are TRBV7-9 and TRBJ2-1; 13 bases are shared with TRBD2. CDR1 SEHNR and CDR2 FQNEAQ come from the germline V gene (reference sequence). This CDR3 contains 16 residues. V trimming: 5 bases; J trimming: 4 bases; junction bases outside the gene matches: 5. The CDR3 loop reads CASSQRLAGGYNEQFF. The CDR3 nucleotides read TGTGCCAGCAGCCAACGACTAGCGGGAGGTTACAATGAGCAGTTCTTC.

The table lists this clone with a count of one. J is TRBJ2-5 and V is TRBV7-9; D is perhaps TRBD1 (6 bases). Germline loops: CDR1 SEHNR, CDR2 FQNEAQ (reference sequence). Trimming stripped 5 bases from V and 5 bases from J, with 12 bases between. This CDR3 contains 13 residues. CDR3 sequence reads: CASSQDSLETQYF. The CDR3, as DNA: TGTGCCAGCAGCCAGGACAGCTTGGAGACCCAGTACTTC.

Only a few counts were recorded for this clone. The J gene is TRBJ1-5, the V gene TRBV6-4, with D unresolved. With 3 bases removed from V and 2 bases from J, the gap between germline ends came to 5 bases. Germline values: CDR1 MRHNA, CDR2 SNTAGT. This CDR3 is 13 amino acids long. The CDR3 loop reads CASSERGNQPQHF. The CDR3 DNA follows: TGTGCCAGCAGTGAGAGGGGCAATCAGCCCCAGCATTTT.

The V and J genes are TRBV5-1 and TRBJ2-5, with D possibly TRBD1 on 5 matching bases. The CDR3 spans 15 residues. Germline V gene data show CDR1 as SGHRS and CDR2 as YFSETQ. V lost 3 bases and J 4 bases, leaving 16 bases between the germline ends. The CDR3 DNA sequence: TGCGCCAGCAGCTGGATGGGGCAGACCGGAGAGACCCAGTACTTC. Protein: CASSWMGQTGETQYF.

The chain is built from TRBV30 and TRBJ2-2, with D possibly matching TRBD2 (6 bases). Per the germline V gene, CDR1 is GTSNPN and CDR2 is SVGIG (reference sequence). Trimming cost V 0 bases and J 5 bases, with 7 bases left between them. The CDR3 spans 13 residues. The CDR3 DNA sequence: TGTGCCTGGAGTGTGGGGGGTACCGGGGAGCTGTTTTTT. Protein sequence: CAWSVGGTGELFF.

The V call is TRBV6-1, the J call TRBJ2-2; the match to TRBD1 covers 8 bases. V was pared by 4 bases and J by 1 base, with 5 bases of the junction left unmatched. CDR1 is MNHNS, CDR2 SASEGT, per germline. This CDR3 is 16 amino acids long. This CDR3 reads CASSGLTGGNTGELFF. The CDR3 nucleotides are TGTGCCAGCAGTGGATTAACAGGGGGGAACACCGGGGAGCTGTTTTTT.

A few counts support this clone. The CDR3 DNA is TGTGCCAGCAGTTTTGGGCGACAGGGACCTTCAGATACGCAGTATTTT. Amino acids: CASSFGRQGPSDTQYF. The gene calls are TRBV11-2 and TRBJ2-3, with 7 nucleotides matching TRBD1. This CDR3 has 16 amino acids. J lost 4 bases, V lost 6 bases, and 13 bases had no gene match. Germline V gene lookup returns CDR1 SGHAT and CDR2 FQNNGV. Drawing the rest from reference TRBV11-2 and TRBJ2-3, the complete variable domain is EAGVAQSPRYKIIEKRQSVAFWCNPISGHATLYWYQQILGQGPKLLIQFQNNGVVDDSQLPKDRFSAERLKGVDSTLKIQPAKLEDSAVYLCASSFGRQGPSDTQYFGPGTRLTVL.

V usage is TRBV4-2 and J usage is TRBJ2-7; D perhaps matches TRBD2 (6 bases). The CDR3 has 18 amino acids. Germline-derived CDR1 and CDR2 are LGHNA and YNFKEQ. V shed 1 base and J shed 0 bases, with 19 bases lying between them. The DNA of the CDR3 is TGTGCCAGCAGCCAAGGTGGCGGACTGCCCGGGGGCTCCTACGAGCAGTACTTC. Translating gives CASSQGGGLPGGSYEQYF.

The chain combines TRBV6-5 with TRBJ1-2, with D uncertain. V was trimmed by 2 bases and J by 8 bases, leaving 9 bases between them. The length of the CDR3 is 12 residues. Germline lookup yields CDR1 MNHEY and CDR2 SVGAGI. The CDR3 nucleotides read TGTGCCAGCAGTTACCCGGGAGGGGGCTACACCTTC. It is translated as CASSYPGGGYTF.

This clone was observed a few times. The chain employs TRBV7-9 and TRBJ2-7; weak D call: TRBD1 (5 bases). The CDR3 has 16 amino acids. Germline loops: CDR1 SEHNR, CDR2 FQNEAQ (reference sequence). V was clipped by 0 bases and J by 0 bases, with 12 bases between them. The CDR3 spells CASSLAQGTSSYEQYF. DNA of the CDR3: TGTGCCAGCAGCTTAGCGCAGGGAACCAGCTCCTACGAGCAGTACTTC.

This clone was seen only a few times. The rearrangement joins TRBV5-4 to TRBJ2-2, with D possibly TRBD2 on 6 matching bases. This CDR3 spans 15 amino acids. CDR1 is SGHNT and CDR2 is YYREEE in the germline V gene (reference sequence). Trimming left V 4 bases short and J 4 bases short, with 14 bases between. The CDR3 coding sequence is TGTGCCAGCAGCACGCGGGGTGTCGGCACCGGGGAGCTGTTTTTT. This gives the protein CASSTRGVGTGELFF. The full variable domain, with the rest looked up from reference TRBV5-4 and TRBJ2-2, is ETGVTQSPTHLIKTRGQQVTLRCSSQSGHNTVSWYQQALGQGPQFIFQYYREEENGRGNFPPRFSGLQFPNYSSELNVNALELDDSALYLCASSTRGVGTGELFFGEGSRLTVL.

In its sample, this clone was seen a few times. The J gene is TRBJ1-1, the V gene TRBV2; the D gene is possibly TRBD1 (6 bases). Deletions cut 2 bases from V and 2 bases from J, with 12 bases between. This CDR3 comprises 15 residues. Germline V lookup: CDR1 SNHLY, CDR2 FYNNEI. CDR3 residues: CASSETGTRNTEAFF. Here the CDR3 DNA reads TGTGCCAGCAGTGAAACGGGGACACGAAACACTGAAGCTTTCTTT.

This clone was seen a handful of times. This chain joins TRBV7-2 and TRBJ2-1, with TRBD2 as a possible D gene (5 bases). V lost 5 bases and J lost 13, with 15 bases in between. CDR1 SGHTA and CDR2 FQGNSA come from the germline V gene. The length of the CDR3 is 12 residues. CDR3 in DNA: TGTGCCAGCAGCCCCGACTCACTAGGTCAGTTCTTC. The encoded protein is CASSPDSLGQFF.

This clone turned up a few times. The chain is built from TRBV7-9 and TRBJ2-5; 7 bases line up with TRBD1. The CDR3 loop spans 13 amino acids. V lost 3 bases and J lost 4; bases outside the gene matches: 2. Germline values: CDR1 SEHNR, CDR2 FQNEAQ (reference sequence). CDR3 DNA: TGTGCCAGCAGCTTCACAGGGGTAGAGACCCAGTACTTC. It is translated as CASSFTGVETQYF.

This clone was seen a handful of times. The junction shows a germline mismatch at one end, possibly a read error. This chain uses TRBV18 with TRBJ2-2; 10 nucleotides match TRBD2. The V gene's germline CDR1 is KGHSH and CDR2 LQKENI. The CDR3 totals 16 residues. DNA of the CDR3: TGTGCCAGCTCACCCCCGGGACTAGCGAAGACCGGGGAGCTGTTTTTT. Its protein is CASSPPGLAKTGELFF.

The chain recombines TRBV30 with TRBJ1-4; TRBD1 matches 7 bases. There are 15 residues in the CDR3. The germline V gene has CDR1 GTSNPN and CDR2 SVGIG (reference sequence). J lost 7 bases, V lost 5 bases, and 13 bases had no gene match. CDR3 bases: TGTGCCTGGCATCGGAAGGGGGCGGGTGGTGAAAAACTGTTTTTT. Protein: CAWHRKGAGGEKLFF.

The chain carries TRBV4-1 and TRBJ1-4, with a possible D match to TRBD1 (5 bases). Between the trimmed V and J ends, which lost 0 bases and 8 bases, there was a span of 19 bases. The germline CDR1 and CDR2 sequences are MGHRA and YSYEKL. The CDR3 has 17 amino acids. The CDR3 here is CASSQEPGRQGGEKLFF. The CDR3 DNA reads TGCGCCAGCAGCCAAGAACCCGGGCGGCAGGGTGGCGAAAAACTGTTTTTT.

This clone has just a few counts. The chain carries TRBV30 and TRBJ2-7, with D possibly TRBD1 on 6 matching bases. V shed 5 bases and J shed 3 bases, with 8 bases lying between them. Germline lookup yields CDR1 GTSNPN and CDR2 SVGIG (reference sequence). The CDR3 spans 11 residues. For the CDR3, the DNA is TGTGCCTGGGCGACAGGCTACGAGCAGTACTTC. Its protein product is CAWATGYEQYF.

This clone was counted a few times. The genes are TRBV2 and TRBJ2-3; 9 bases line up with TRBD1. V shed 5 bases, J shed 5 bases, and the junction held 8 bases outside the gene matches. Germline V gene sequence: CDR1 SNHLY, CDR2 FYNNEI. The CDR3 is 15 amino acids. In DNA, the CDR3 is TGTGCCAGCAGTTCACAGGGGGCTGAGGGAGATACGCAGTATTTT. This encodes CASSSQGAEGDTQYF.